The clone carrying this TCR beta chain was observed a single time. The germline V and J ends were trimmed by 5 bases and 6 bases, with 16 bases remaining between them. Germline V gene data show CDR1 as LNHDA and CDR2 as SQIVND (reference sequence). This CDR3 has 14 residues. Participants were aged about 18 to 100 years from about two dozen US areas. Assignment of participants to cohorts was predicated upon participant-reported clinical history. Some clones are missing from TCRdb's copy, which holds only in-frame ones; the method was immunoSEQ multiplex PCR. The data show under 300,000 clones, more than 70% seen once. The data stem from a study of blood T cell repertoires in COVID-19.

The chain is built from TRBV19 and TRBJ1-1; no definite D call. The sequenced material came from PBMCs or T cells enriched from blood (not recorded which). The receptor's source is a woman aged 60 to 75 in a cohort exposed to, infected with or recovered from COVID-19 (not recorded which). CDR3 in DNA: TGTGCCAGTAGTGTAATCCGGGTTAAAGCTGAAGCTTTCTTT. This encodes CASSVIRVKAEAFF.